This TCR beta chain came from a study of cytomegalovirus exposure and HLA in healthy donors. Regarding the study as a whole: Previously analyzed data showed that most TCR beta V segments were productive at a frequency of about 87% or about 30%. Researchers reportedly found TCR beta sequences accurately predicted most subjects' HLA-A and HLA-B alleles.

Germline CDR1 reads ENHRY; CDR2 reads SYGVKD. The CDR3 has 16 residues. Trimming cost V 5 bases and J 0 bases; bases outside gene matches: 6. A remark on this clone: Its target is unknown.

The PCR was carried out with 60 Vbeta primers and 13 Jbeta primers. Using immunoSEQ multiplex PCR, the repertoire was profiled, and TCRdb retains in-frame clones only, with some absent. Altogether some 220,000 clones are present, about three quarters being singletons, with the ten largest covering more than 0.45%. Material for sequencing was PBMCs. The TCR originated in a boy younger than 18 in good health and CMV-seronegative. The rearrangement links TRBV10-3 to TRBJ2-3; 9 positions agree with TRBD2. The CDR3 DNA is TGTGCCATCAGTCCAGGGACTAGCCTCAGCACAGATACGCAGTATTTT. Its translation is CAISPGTSLSTDTQYF.